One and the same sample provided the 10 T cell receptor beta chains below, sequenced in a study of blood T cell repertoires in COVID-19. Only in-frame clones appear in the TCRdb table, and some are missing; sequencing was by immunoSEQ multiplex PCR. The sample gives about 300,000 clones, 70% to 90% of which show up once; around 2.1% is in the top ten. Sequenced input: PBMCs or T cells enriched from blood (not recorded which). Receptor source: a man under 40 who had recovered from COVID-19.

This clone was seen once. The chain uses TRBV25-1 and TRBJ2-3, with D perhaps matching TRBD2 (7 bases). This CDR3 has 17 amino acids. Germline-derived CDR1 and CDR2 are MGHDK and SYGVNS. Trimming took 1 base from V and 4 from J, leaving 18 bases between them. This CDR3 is CASSEWEGRGSADTQYF. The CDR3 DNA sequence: TGTGCCAGCAGTGAATGGGAGGGTAGGGGGTCTGCAGATACGCAGTATTTT.

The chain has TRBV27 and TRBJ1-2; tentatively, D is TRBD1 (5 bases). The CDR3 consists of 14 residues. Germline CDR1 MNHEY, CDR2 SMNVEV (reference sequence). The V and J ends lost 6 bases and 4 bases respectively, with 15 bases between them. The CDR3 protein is CASRPGFAFYGYTF. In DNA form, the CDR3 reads TGTGCCAGCAGACCAGGGTTTGCCTTCTATGGCTACACCTTC.

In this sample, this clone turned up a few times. The CDR3 region has the DNA TGTGCCAGCAGCTCCAGTAGCATGAACACTGAAGCTTTCTTT. This gives the protein CASSSSSMNTEAFF. This chain uses TRBV7-2 with TRBJ1-1, with unresolved D. The CDR3 spans 14 residues. With 4 bases removed from V and 0 bases from J, the gap between germline ends came to 9 bases. CDR1 and CDR2 (germline): SGHTA, FQGNSA. Full variable domain (rest looked up from reference TRBV7-2 and TRBJ1-1): GAGVSQSPSNKVTEKGKDVELRCDPISGHTALYWYRQSLGQGLEFLIYFQGNSAPDKSGLPSDRFSAERTGGSVSTLTIQRTQQEDSAVYLCASSSSSMNTEAFFGQGTRLTVV.

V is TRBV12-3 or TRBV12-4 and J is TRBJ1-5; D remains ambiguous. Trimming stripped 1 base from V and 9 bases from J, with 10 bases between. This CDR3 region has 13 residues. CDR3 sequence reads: CASSLESRTPQHF. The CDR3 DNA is TGTGCCAGCAGTTTAGAGAGCCGCACGCCCCAGCATTTT.

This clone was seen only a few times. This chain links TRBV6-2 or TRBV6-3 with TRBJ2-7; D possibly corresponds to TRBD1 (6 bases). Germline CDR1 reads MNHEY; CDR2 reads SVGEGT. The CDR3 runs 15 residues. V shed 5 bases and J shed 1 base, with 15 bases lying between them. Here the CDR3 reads CASSRQGTGSYEQYF. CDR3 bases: TGTGCCAGCAGTCGCCAGGGGACCGGTTCCTACGAGCAGTACTTC.

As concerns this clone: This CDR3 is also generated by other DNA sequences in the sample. The CDR3: CASSFRGGYTF. DNA of the CDR3: TGTGCCAGCAGTTTCAGGGGAGGCTACACCTTC. The rearrangement joins TRBV28 to TRBJ1-2; D is possibly TRBD1 (6 bases). The CDR3 runs to 11 residues. CDR1 is MDHEN, CDR2 SYDVKM, per germline. Trimming cost V 3 bases and J 8 bases, with 7 bases left between them.

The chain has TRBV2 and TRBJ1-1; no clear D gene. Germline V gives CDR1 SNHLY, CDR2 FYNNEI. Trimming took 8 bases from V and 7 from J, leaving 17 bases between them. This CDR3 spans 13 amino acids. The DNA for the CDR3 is TGTGCCAGCCAAGGACTTTCTCGCAATGAAGCTTTCTTT. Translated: CASQGLSRNEAFF.

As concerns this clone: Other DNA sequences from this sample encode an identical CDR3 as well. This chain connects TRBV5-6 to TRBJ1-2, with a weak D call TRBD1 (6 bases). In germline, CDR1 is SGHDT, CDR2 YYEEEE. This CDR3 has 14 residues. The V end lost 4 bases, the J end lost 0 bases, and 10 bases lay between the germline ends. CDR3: CASSGTGSNYGYTF. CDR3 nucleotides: TGTGCCAGCAGCGGAACAGGGTCTAACTATGGCTACACCTTC. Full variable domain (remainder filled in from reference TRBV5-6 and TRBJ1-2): DAGVTQSPTHLIKTRGQQVTLRCSPKSGHDTVSWYQQALGQGPQFIFQYYEEEERQRGNFPDRFSGHQFPNYSSELNVNALLLGDSALYLCASSGTGSNYGYTFGSGTRLTVV.

The CDR3 spells CASSERLTGANQPQHF. In DNA form, the CDR3 reads TGTGCCAGCAGTGAACGTCTAACAGGGGCCAATCAGCCCCAGCATTTT. The rearrangement joins TRBV6-1 to TRBJ1-5; 7 bases map to TRBD1. The V gene's germline CDR1 is MNHNS and CDR2 SASEGT. This CDR3 is built from 16 residues. Trimming took 2 bases from V and 3 from J; bases not matched to a gene: 7.

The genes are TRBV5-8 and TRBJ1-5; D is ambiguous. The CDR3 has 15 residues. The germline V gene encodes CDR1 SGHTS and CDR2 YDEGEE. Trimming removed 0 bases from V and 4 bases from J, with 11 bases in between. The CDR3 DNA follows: TGTGCCAGCAGCTTGGCGGGGTTGGAGAATCAGCCCCAGCATTTT. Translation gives CASSLAGLENQPQHF. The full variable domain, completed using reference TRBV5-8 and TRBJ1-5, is EAGVTQSPTHLIKTRGQQATLRCSPISGHTSVYWYQQALGLGLQFLLWYDEGEERNRGNFPPRFSGRQFPNYSSELNVNALELEDSALYLCASSLAGLENQPQHFGDGTRLSIL.